A single sample gave rise to the 19 T cell receptor beta chains below, sequenced in a study of CD8 T cells in Susac syndrome. The RNA, about 0.45 to 1 ug, was put through reverse transcription using random hexamers. One entry per CDR3 protein results from TCRdb running MiXCR on the immunoSEQ multiplex PCR reads. The table records 140,000 or so distinct CDR3 sequences, 90% to 95% of them present only once. Sequencing was carried out using CD4+ T cells from PBMCs. The receptors stem from a human donor with multiple sclerosis.

This chain connects TRBV27 to TRBJ2-7; TRBD1 agrees at 7 bases. The CDR3 is 17 amino acids. From germline, CDR1 is MNHEY and CDR2 SMNVEV (reference sequence). With 1 base clipped from V and 6 bases from J, the junction kept 15 bases outside the gene matches. Here the CDR3 reads CASSLYQVGTVVGEQYF. CDR3 sequence (DNA): TGTGCCAGCAGTTTATATCAGGTAGGGACAGTGGTCGGCGAGCAGTACTTC.

The CDR3 region has the DNA TGCAGCGCGTTAGGGAGTTCTAACTATGGCTACACCTTC. Translating gives CSALGSSNYGYTF. The chain uses TRBV29-1 and TRBJ1-2; D is unresolved. The CDR3 length is 13 residues. From germline, CDR1 is SQVTM and CDR2 ANQGSEA. V lost 7 bases and J lost 0, with 12 bases in between.

In DNA, the CDR3 is TGTGCCAGCAGCCAAGCAGGCGGAGGAGATACGCAGTATTTT. Residues: CASSQAGGGDTQYF. The V call is TRBV3-1, the J call TRBJ2-3; a weak D match, TRBD2 (5 bases). This CDR3 comprises 14 residues. The V end was cut by 1 base, the J end by 5 bases, with 10 bases between. Germline V gene sequence: CDR1 LGHDT, CDR2 YNNKEL (reference sequence).

The table lists this clonotype with a count of one. The chain carries TRBV19 and TRBJ2-1; D is possibly TRBD2 (5 bases). The CDR3 covers 13 residues. The V end lost 7 bases, the J end lost 5 bases, and 12 bases lay between the germline ends. Germline loops: CDR1 LNHDA, CDR2 SQIVND (reference sequence). CDR3 residues: CASTERTNNEQFF. In nucleotides, the CDR3 is TGTGCCAGTACTGAGCGGACCAACAATGAGCAGTTCTTC.

The chain combines TRBV3-1 with TRBJ2-7; 10 bases line up with TRBD2. The trim removed 2 bases at V and 6 bases at J, leaving 4 bases unmatched. The CDR3 is 14 amino acids. Germline values: CDR1 LGHDT, CDR2 YNNKEL (reference sequence). The CDR3 region is CASSQLLAGAEQYF. The CDR3 DNA reads TGTGCCAGCAGCCAACTGCTAGCGGGGGCCGAGCAGTACTTC.

This clonotype was observed a single time. The chain is built from TRBV9 and TRBJ2-7; TRBD1 might be the D (5 bases). Looked up from germline, CDR1 is SGDLS and CDR2 is YYNGEE. This CDR3 contains 15 residues. V lost 0 bases to trimming and J lost 6 bases, with 16 bases between them. CDR3 sequence: CASSVVGAPKSEQYF. The CDR3 coding sequence is TGTGCCAGCAGCGTAGTAGGGGCCCCCAAATCCGAGCAGTACTTC.

This sequence joins TRBV7-8 and TRBJ1-1; D ambiguous. The CDR3 spans 13 residues. V gave up 2 bases and J gave up 4 bases, with 8 bases separating them. Per germline, CDR1 SGHVS and CDR2 FQNEAQ. Here the CDR3 reads CASSLKGFTEAFF. Here the CDR3 DNA reads TGTGCCAGCAGCTTAAAGGGATTCACTGAAGCTTTCTTT.

This chain joins TRBV13 and TRBJ2-1; 9 nucleotides align to TRBD1. This CDR3 contains 15 residues. Germline CDR1 PRHDT, CDR2 FYEKMQ (reference sequence). V gave up 4 bases and J gave up 3 bases; unmatched junction bases: 4. The DNA of the CDR3 is TGTGCCAGCAGCTACCGGGACAGGGACTACAATGAGCAGTTCTTC. It codes for CASSYRDRDYNEQFF.

Here the CDR3 DNA reads TGTGCCAGCAGCGTAGTGGCTAGCGGGGGGTCCTACGAGCAGTACTTC. Protein: CASSVVASGGSYEQYF. This chain links TRBV9 with TRBJ2-7, with 11 positions matching TRBD2. The CDR3 length is 16 residues. The germline V gene has CDR1 SGDLS and CDR2 YYNGEE. The trim removed 0 bases at V and 1 base at J, leaving 3 bases unmatched.

With regard to this clonotype: Sequence at one end of the junction differs from germline and may be a read error. The chain carries TRBV2 and TRBJ1-2; 7 bases match TRBD1. The CDR3 runs 13 residues. Germline CDR1 SNHLY, CDR2 FYNNEI. CDR3 in amino acids: CASREGTDYGYTF. CDR3 DNA sequence: TGTGCCAGCAGGGAAGGGACAGACTATGGCTACACCTTC.

The chain recombines TRBV15 with TRBJ2-1; D possibly matches TRBD1 or TRBD2 (5 bases each). Trimming stripped 0 bases from V and 7 bases from J, with 13 bases between. The germline V gene has CDR1 LNHNV and CDR2 YYDKDF (reference sequence). This CDR3 comprises 15 residues. CDR3 region: CATSRDRMRGNEQFF. The CDR3, as DNA: TGTGCCACCAGCAGAGATAGGATGAGGGGTAATGAGCAGTTCTTC.

The rearrangement joins TRBV28 to TRBJ2-1; TRBD1 matches at 7 bases. This CDR3 has 15 residues. Germline values: CDR1 MDHEN, CDR2 SYDVKM. Trimming cost V 6 bases and J 8 bases; bases outside gene matches: 13. The chain's CDR3 is CASRHRQGFWDEQFF. The CDR3 DNA sequence: TGTGCCAGCAGGCACCGACAGGGTTTCTGGGATGAGCAGTTCTTC.

This chain uses TRBV12-3 or TRBV12-4 with TRBJ2-5; D possibly matches TRBD1 or TRBD2 (5 bases each). The germline V and J ends were trimmed by 4 bases and 0 bases, with 15 bases remaining between them. CDR3 size: 16 residues. As DNA, the CDR3 is TGTGCCAGCAGTTCTCTTGGGACGTACTACCAAGAGACCCAGTACTTC. Residues: CASSSLGTYYQETQYF.

V usage is TRBV10-3 and J usage is TRBJ2-3; TRBD2 is a possible D gene (5 bases). This CDR3 is built from 14 residues. V lost 4 bases and J lost 1, with 9 bases in between. Germline loops: CDR1 ENHRY, CDR2 SYGVKD. The CDR3 DNA reads as TGTGCCATCAGTGGTGAGGGAGGCACAGATACGCAGTATTTT. It translates to CAISGEGGTDTQYF.

V gene TRBV5-1 combines with J gene TRBJ2-1; 7 nucleotides align to TRBD2. V gave up 0 bases and J gave up 9 bases; unmatched junction bases: 3. Germline loops: CDR1 SGHRS, CDR2 YFSETQ. There are 13 residues in the CDR3. CDR3 amino acids: CASSLDLAAEQFF. The CDR3 region has the DNA TGCGCCAGCAGCTTGGACCTAGCGGCTGAGCAGTTCTTC.

This clonotype appeared once. The CDR3 nucleotides are TGCAGCGTTGTAGGCAGGTCAGCCTACAATGAGCAGTTCTTC. Translated, it gives CSVVGRSAYNEQFF. The V and J genes are TRBV29-1 and TRBJ2-1; the D is unclear. The CDR3 length is 14 residues. The germline V gene has CDR1 SQVTM and CDR2 ANQGSEA. Trimming cost V 4 bases and J 2 bases, with 12 bases left between them.

V and J are TRBV27 and TRBJ2-5, with TRBD1 as a possible D gene (6 bases). V lost 1 base, J lost 5 bases, and 17 bases lay in between. The CDR3 has 16 residues. In germline, CDR1 is MNHEY, CDR2 SMNVEV (reference sequence). This CDR3 reads CASSLWGRGAEETQYF. Here the CDR3 DNA reads TGTGCCAGCAGTTTATGGGGCAGGGGCGCGGAGGAGACCCAGTACTTC.

The rearrangement uses TRBV7-8 and TRBJ2-1; D is ambiguous. The CDR3 loop spans 15 amino acids. Germline CDR1 and CDR2: SGHVS and FQNEAQ. V lost 5 bases, J lost 0 bases, and 11 bases lay in between. The CDR3 DNA reads TGTGCCAGCAGCCGCCTATTAACCTCCTACAATGAGCAGTTCTTC. Translating gives CASSRLLTSYNEQFF.

The count of this clonotype is one. The V and J genes are TRBV9 and TRBJ1-2; the D gene is possibly TRBD1 (6 bases). This CDR3 has 12 residues. With 5 bases removed from V and 8 bases from J, the gap between germline ends came to 13 bases. Looked up from germline, CDR1 is SGDLS and CDR2 is YYNGEE. CDR3 in amino acids: CASRGTPGGYTF. CDR3 DNA sequence: TGTGCCAGCAGAGGGACACCGGGGGGCTACACCTTC.